The source of this TCR beta chain is a study of human T cells and chemical hapten exposure. Whole-study context: A mostly female patient group had alopecia areata, totalis or universalis.

This clonotype was observed many times. Its target is not known. TCRdb used MiXCR to reprocess the RACE reads, holding one entry per CDR3 protein. The sample records around 120,000 distinct CDR3 sequences, less than 15% being singletons. Germline CDR1 reads MNHNS; CDR2 reads SASEGT. The CDR3 sequence is 15 residues long. With 7 bases clipped from V and 7 bases from J, the junction kept 8 bases outside the gene matches. Study outcomes and limitations: Versus controls, significantly more large CDR3 similarity clusters arose from expanded TCRs.

Time point of the sample: pre-sensitization, week 0. Treatment of the sample: therapeutic diphenylcyclopropenone sensitization with weekly scalp DPC. This receptor was identified in a woman aged 18-35 years with alopecia areata. Some clones in this sample may be carry-over from other donors' samples. This chain uses TRBV6-1 with TRBJ1-6; 9 bases line up with TRBD1. Sequences were derived from whole blood, sampled in connection with sensitization to the hapten diphenylcyclopropenone (DPC). This chain's CDR3 is CASNWDGQGNSPLHF. The CDR3 DNA reads TGTGCCAGCAATTGGGATGGACAGGGGAATTCACCCCTCCACTTT.